Each of the 18 T cell receptor beta chains below was sequenced from the same sample in a study of cytomegalovirus exposure and HLA in healthy donors (dated by TCRdb to 2016 to 2017). The library was built by means of the immunoSEQ multiplex PCR assay. The clones in this table, taken by TCRdb from immuneACCESS, are in-frame only. Not every clone is retained; where verified, under half of the shortfall comes from an unresolved V gene, and the cause of the rest is unknown. This sample is represented by under 85,000 clones; around 94% of them were singletons. Around 2.1% of the sample comes from the top ten. Sequencing was done on a sample of PBMCs. These receptors all come from a woman under 30 in good health and CMV-seronegative.

This chain connects TRBV28 to TRBJ2-3, with 9 bases lining up with TRBD2. This CDR3 contains 15 residues. V gave up 6 bases and J gave up 6 bases; unmatched junction bases: 10. The germline CDR1 and CDR2 sequences are MDHEN and SYDVKM. In DNA, the CDR3 is TGTGCCAGCAGGGCGACTAGCGGTCTATACGATACGCAGTATTTT. Translated: CASRATSGLYDTQYF.

This rearrangement joins TRBV7-2 to TRBJ1-1; D remains unclear. Germline V gene lookup returns CDR1 SGHTA and CDR2 FQGNSA. V lost 1 base to trimming and J lost 0 bases, with 6 bases between them. The CDR3 has 14 residues. The CDR3 coding sequence is TGTGCCAGCAGCTTAGACGGGTTGAACACTGAAGCTTTCTTT. Translation: CASSLDGLNTEAFF. The whole variable domain, remainder taken from reference TRBV7-2 and TRBJ1-1, is GAGVSQSPSNKVTEKGKDVELRCDPISGHTALYWYRQSLGQGLEFLIYFQGNSAPDKSGLPSDRFSAERTGGSVSTLTIQRTQQEDSAVYLCASSLDGLNTEAFFGQGTRLTVV.

The chain is built from TRBV28 and TRBJ2-7; a weak D match, TRBD2 (6 bases). In germline, CDR1 is MDHEN, CDR2 SYDVKM. Between the trimmed V and J ends, which lost 1 base and 6 bases, there was a span of 16 bases. The CDR3 runs 15 residues. CDR3: CASSLLRLGSPEQYF. CDR3 sequence (DNA): TGTGCCAGCAGTTTATTGAGACTAGGCTCTCCCGAGCAGTACTTC.

The gene calls are TRBV7-9 and TRBJ2-7; perhaps TRBD1 as D (5 bases). From germline, CDR1 is SEHNR and CDR2 FQNEAQ (reference sequence). This CDR3 is 14 amino acids long. Trimming removed 5 bases from V and 5 bases from J, with 16 bases in between. The CDR3 region has the DNA TGTGCCAGCAGCCCAGGGCCCCAACCTCACGAGCAGTACTTC. Amino acid sequence: CASSPGPQPHEQYF.

CDR3 sequence: CASSPTPPGGNTGELFF. The CDR3 DNA reads as TGTGCCAGCAGCCCCACCCCTCCAGGGGGGAACACCGGGGAGCTGTTTTTT. The genes are TRBV7-9 and TRBJ2-2; 7 positions match TRBD1. This CDR3 is built from 17 residues. Germline V gene data show CDR1 as SEHNR and CDR2 as FQNEAQ (reference sequence). V shed 5 bases, J shed 1 base, and the junction held 10 bases outside the gene matches.

This rearrangement joins TRBV30 to TRBJ1-4; D not certain. Germline CDR1 GTSNPN, CDR2 SVGIG (reference sequence). The CDR3 has 14 amino acids. Trimming removed 2 bases from V and 7 bases from J, with 14 bases in between. DNA of the CDR3: TGTGCCTGGAGTTTAACGCAAGAAGCTGAAAAACTGTTTTTT. This encodes CAWSLTQEAEKLFF.

The rearrangement joins TRBV30 to TRBJ2-1; perhaps TRBD1 as D (5 bases). This CDR3 has 13 residues. Germline CDR1 GTSNPN, CDR2 SVGIG (reference sequence). Trimming stripped 1 base from V and 8 bases from J, with 12 bases between. CDR3 residues: CAWSGAQVHEQFF. The CDR3 nucleotides are TGTGCCTGGAGTGGAGCACAGGTTCATGAGCAGTTCTTC.

The chain uses TRBV28 and TRBJ2-3; 7 bases map to TRBD2. Unmatched junction bases numbered 13, after V lost 3 bases and J lost 4 bases. Looked up from germline, CDR1 is MDHEN and CDR2 is SYDVKM. There are 17 residues in the CDR3. CDR3: CASSLFQGLVFSDTQYF. DNA of the CDR3: TGTGCCAGCAGTTTGTTCCAAGGACTAGTATTTTCAGATACGCAGTATTTT.

This clone was counted once. The gene calls are TRBV5-1 and TRBJ2-7; 7 bases agree with TRBD1. Unmatched junction bases numbered 7, after V lost 3 bases and J lost 7 bases. Germline CDR1 SGHRS, CDR2 YFSETQ. The CDR3 is 13 residues long. CDR3 nucleotides: TGCGCCAGCAGCTCAGACAGGGCAAAAGAGCAGTACTTC. Its protein product is CASSSDRAKEQYF.

The chain combines TRBV6-1 with TRBJ2-1; TRBD2 matches 8 bases. The CDR3 consists of 19 residues. The germline CDR1 and CDR2 sequences are MNHNS and SASEGT. V was clipped by 2 bases and J by 5 bases; unmatched bases: 17. The CDR3 is CASSEFFLGLAGGNNEQFF. CDR3 coding DNA: TGTGCCAGCAGTGAATTTTTTCTTGGGTTGGCGGGGGGTAACAATGAGCAGTTCTTC.

J is TRBJ1-5 and V is TRBV5-6; 8 positions agree with TRBD1. V shed 3 bases, J shed 0 bases, and the junction held 5 bases outside the gene matches. Germline-derived CDR1 and CDR2 are SGHDT and YYEEEE. This CDR3 has 16 amino acids. The chain's CDR3 is CASSSQGDYSNQPQHF. The CDR3 coding sequence is TGTGCCAGCAGCTCACAGGGGGATTATAGCAATCAGCCCCAGCATTTT.

CDR3 coding DNA: TGTGCCTTGGCGGGCGTCACCAACTCGGCAGATACGCAGTATTTT. Translating gives CALAGVTNSADTQYF. The chain uses TRBV30 and TRBJ2-3, with D possibly TRBD2 on 5 matching bases. The CDR3 is made up of 15 amino acids. The germline gives CDR1 GTSNPN, CDR2 SVGIG (reference sequence). Trimming cost V 7 bases and J 4 bases, with 21 bases left between them. Supplemented by reference TRBV30 and TRBJ2-3, the full variable domain reads SQTIHQWPATLVQPVGSPLSLECTVEGTSNPNLYWYRQAAGRGLQLLFYSVGIGQISSEVPQNLSASRPQDRQFILSSKKLLLSDSGFYLCALAGVTNSADTQYFGPGTRLTVL.

The chain combines TRBV5-1 with TRBJ2-7; D remains ambiguous. The CDR3 has 11 residues. The V end was cut by 3 bases, the J end by 4 bases, with 5 bases between. Germline V gene data show CDR1 as SGHRS and CDR2 as YFSETQ. CDR3 amino acids: CASSSNYEQYF. In DNA form, the CDR3 reads TGCGCCAGCAGCTCAAATTACGAGCAGTACTTC.

The chain joins TRBV7-8 to TRBJ1-1, with 8 bases lining up with TRBD1. V was clipped by 5 bases and J by 4 bases; unmatched bases: 6. The CDR3 is 14 residues long. Germline CDR1 and CDR2: SGHVS and FQNEAQ. This CDR3 reads CASSPRTGSTEAFF. In DNA, the CDR3 is TGTGCCAGCAGCCCCCGGACAGGGAGCACTGAAGCTTTCTTT.

The chain joins TRBV7-8 to TRBJ1-5; TRBD1 might be the D (5 bases). This CDR3 contains 16 residues. Germline lookup yields CDR1 SGHVS and CDR2 FQNEAQ. V lost 5 bases to trimming and J lost 7 bases, with 21 bases between them. CDR3 residues: CASSHDRPVVRQPQHF. CDR3 sequence (DNA): TGTGCCAGCAGCCACGACAGACCCGTCGTTAGACAGCCCCAGCATTTT.

The chain employs TRBV19 and TRBJ1-5; possibly TRBD1 for D (6 bases). Trimming took 6 bases from V and 7 from J, leaving 19 bases between them. CDR1 and CDR2 from the germline V gene are LNHDA and SQIVND (reference sequence). The CDR3 is 15 residues long. The CDR3 here is CASRYLPGHQQPQHF. The CDR3 nucleotides are TGTGCCAGTAGATATCTACCGGGACACCAACAGCCCCAGCATTTT.

The chain uses TRBV6-1 and TRBJ1-1; D might be TRBD1 (6 bases). The CDR3 totals 15 residues. Germline V CDR1 and CDR2: MNHNS, SASEGT. Trimming removed 4 bases from V and 4 bases from J, with 16 bases in between. In DNA, the CDR3 is TGTGCCAGCAGTGCGTTACAGGGAGTGTTCACTGAAGCTTTCTTT. Translating gives CASSALQGVFTEAFF.

This clone was observed a handful of times. The chain couples TRBV6-1 to TRBJ1-5, with D maybe TRBD1 (5 bases). Germline V gene data show CDR1 as MNHNS and CDR2 as SASEGT. V dropped 3 bases and J dropped 5 bases, with 8 bases sitting between them. This CDR3 has 13 amino acids. CDR3 region: CASSDRAHQPQHF. The CDR3 nucleotides read TGTGCCAGCAGTGACAGGGCCCATCAGCCCCAGCATTTT.